Presented here are 22 T cell receptor beta chains from one specimen sequenced in a study of blood T cell repertoires in COVID-19. Some clones are missing from TCRdb's copy, which holds only in-frame ones; the method was immunoSEQ multiplex PCR. In the table there are about 250,000 clones, 80% to 85% of which are singletons. The sample was peripheral blood. The receptors come from a man between 50 and 59 years old with active or convalescent COVID-19.

This clone was observed a single time. V is TRBV5-4 and J is TRBJ1-2; 9 positions match TRBD1. This CDR3 is built from 15 residues. CDR1 and CDR2 (germline): SGHNT, YYREEE (reference sequence). V was pared by 4 bases and J by 8 bases, with 12 bases of the junction left unmatched. CDR3 sequence: CASSHPGQGIEGYTF. CDR3 sequence (DNA): TGTGCCAGCAGCCATCCGGGACAGGGCATAGAAGGCTACACCTTC.

The table lists this clone with a few counts. V and J are TRBV11-3 and TRBJ1-1; a weak D match, TRBD1 (6 bases). The CDR3 is made up of 16 amino acids. The germline V and J ends were trimmed by 5 bases and 3 bases, with 19 bases remaining between them. Germline lookup yields CDR1 SGHNT and CDR2 YENEEA. The DNA for the CDR3 is TGTGCCAGCAGCCCATTAGGGGGACAAGGAGACACTGAAGCTTTCTTT. Protein product: CASSPLGGQGDTEAFF.

The genes are TRBV27 and TRBJ1-1; D not resolved. From germline, CDR1 is MNHEY and CDR2 SMNVEV (reference sequence). Trimming left V 4 bases short and J 2 bases short, with 8 bases between. CDR3 length: 13 residues. DNA for the CDR3: TGTGCCAGCAGTTACAGTCCCAACACTGAAGCTTTCTTT. Its translation: CASSYSPNTEAFF.

This sequence joins TRBV7-6 and TRBJ2-7; D is possibly TRBD2 (6 bases). The CDR3 is 13 amino acids. The germline CDR1 and CDR2 sequences are SGHVS and FNYEAQ. Trimming shortened V by 1 base and J by 3 bases, and 7 bases separated the two germline ends. The CDR3, as DNA: TGTGCCAGCAGCTTAGAGACTAGCTACGAGCAGTACTTC. Amino acids: CASSLETSYEQYF.

The chain is built from TRBV6-1 and TRBJ1-5, with D hard to call. The V end lost 1 base, the J end lost 7 bases, and 8 bases lay between the germline ends. The CDR3 has 13 residues. Germline loops: CDR1 MNHNS, CDR2 SASEGT. The CDR3, as DNA: TGTGCCAGCAGTGAAGTCTACGGGCAGCCCCAGCATTTT. Its translation is CASSEVYGQPQHF.

The chain is built from TRBV6-5 and TRBJ1-4, with 10 bases aligning to TRBD1. Per the germline V gene, CDR1 is MNHEY and CDR2 is SVGAGI. The ends lost 5 bases at V and 8 bases at J; junction bases unmatched: 5. The CDR3 is 14 amino acids. The CDR3 region is CASSRTGGNEKLFF. The DNA of the CDR3 is TGTGCCAGCAGTCGGACAGGGGGAAACGAAAAACTGTTTTTT.

V usage is TRBV28 and J usage is TRBJ1-1; D perhaps matches TRBD1 (6 bases). CDR3 length: 15 residues. Germline lookup yields CDR1 MDHEN and CDR2 SYDVKM. The ends were cut back, 2 bases at V and 3 bases at J, with 13 bases in the middle. The CDR3 DNA sequence: TGTGCCAGCAGTTTAGATCAGGGGAGGGACACTGAAGCTTTCTTT. This gives the protein CASSLDQGRDTEAFF.

This clone was recorded a few times. CDR3 nucleotides: TGTGCCAGTAGACAGACAGGGTTCAATCAGCCCCAGCATTTT. Encoded protein: CASRQTGFNQPQHF. The V and J genes are TRBV19 and TRBJ1-5; 7 bases map to TRBD1. The V and J ends lost 6 bases and 3 bases, in that order; junction bases with no gene match: 5. Germline lookup yields CDR1 LNHDA and CDR2 SQIVND (reference sequence). The CDR3 covers 14 residues.

The J gene is TRBJ1-4, the V gene TRBV7-9; D is undetermined. Trimming took 3 bases from V and 0 from J, leaving 5 bases between them. Germline CDR1 and CDR2: SEHNR and FQNEAQ (reference sequence). The CDR3 consists of 14 residues. In DNA form, the CDR3 reads TGTGCCAGCAGCTTTTCCGCAACTAATGAAAAACTGTTTTTT. This gives the protein CASSFSATNEKLFF.

The chain couples TRBV9 to TRBJ1-4; D is undetermined. Germline CDR1 SGDLS, CDR2 YYNGEE. The CDR3 is made up of 15 amino acids. Between the trimmed V and J ends, which lost 1 base and 9 bases, there was a span of 16 bases. The CDR3 sequence: CASSVIIGEEQKLFF. CDR3 nucleotides: TGTGCCAGCAGCGTAATAATAGGAGAGGAGCAAAAACTGTTTTTT.

This clone was found a few times. This chain connects TRBV7-2 to TRBJ1-3; D perhaps matches TRBD1 (6 bases). Germline V gives CDR1 SGHTA, CDR2 FQGNSA. This CDR3 region has 13 residues. The germline V and J ends were trimmed by 3 bases and 7 bases, with 10 bases remaining between them. The DNA of the CDR3 is TGTGCCAGCAGCTTCAGGGGAGCTAACACCATATATTTT. It is translated as CASSFRGANTIYF.

CDR3 coding DNA: TGTGCCAGCAGACGGGACATTCTCTACAATGAGCAGTTCTTC. Translating gives CASRRDILYNEQFF. The genes are TRBV6-5 and TRBJ2-1; tentatively, D is TRBD1 (6 bases). The CDR3 covers 14 residues. Germline loops: CDR1 MNHEY, CDR2 SVGAGI. The ends were cut back, 6 bases at V and 3 bases at J, with 12 bases in the middle.

The chain employs TRBV7-3 and TRBJ2-5; a possible D gene is TRBD1 (5 bases). V was cut by 5 bases and J by 5 bases, with 18 bases left in between. The CDR3 consists of 15 residues. Looked up from germline, CDR1 is SGHTA and CDR2 is FQGTGA. CDR3: CASSPTGARSETQYF. CDR3 coding DNA: TGTGCCAGCAGCCCCACAGGAGCTCGGAGTGAGACCCAGTACTTC.

This clone appeared a single time. This chain links TRBV13 with TRBJ2-5; 9 nucleotides align to TRBD1. V was clipped by 5 bases and J by 5 bases; unmatched bases: 9. Germline V gives CDR1 PRHDT, CDR2 FYEKMQ (reference sequence). The CDR3 has 15 residues. CDR3 bases: TGTGCCAGCAGCCTTACTGGACAGGGGCGCGAGACCCAGTACTTC. Its protein is CASSLTGQGRETQYF.

The J gene is TRBJ2-7, the V gene TRBV5-8; 7 nucleotides line up with TRBD1. The V gene's germline CDR1 is SGHTS and CDR2 YDEGEE. There are 13 residues in the CDR3. The V gene end was trimmed by 7 bases and the J gene end by 6 bases; junction bases not matched to a gene: 10. This chain's CDR3 is CASGRQGHLEQYF. The CDR3 DNA is TGTGCCAGCGGACGACAGGGTCATCTCGAGCAGTACTTC.

About this clone: At one boundary the junction diverges from the germline segment, which might be a read error. The chain combines TRBV11-2 with TRBJ2-5; no reliable D call. Germline loops: CDR1 SGHAT, CDR2 FQNNGV. CDR3 length equals 12 residues. The CDR3 coding sequence is TGTGCCAGCAGCATAGACCCGGAGACCCAGTACTTC. Translating gives CASSIDPETQYF.

The V gene is TRBV6-5, the J gene TRBJ2-5; 15 nucleotides line up with TRBD2. Losses at the gene ends were 4 bases for V and 4 bases for J; bases not matched to a gene: 1. Germline lookup yields CDR1 MNHEY and CDR2 SVGAGI. The CDR3 has 15 residues. The CDR3 DNA sequence: TGTGCCAGCAGTTCGGGACTAGCGGGGGGAGAGACCCAGTACTTC. Residues: CASSSGLAGGETQYF.

This clone was seen a few times. The chain uses TRBV6-5 and TRBJ1-2; D is unresolved. The germline CDR1 and CDR2 sequences are MNHEY and SVGAGI. V was trimmed by 6 bases and J by 8 bases, leaving 19 bases between them. CDR3 length equals 14 residues. The CDR3 coding sequence is TGTGCCAGCAGCATGGGGAGAGGGAGGGAAGGCTACACCTTC. This sequence encodes CASSMGRGREGYTF.

The rearrangement joins TRBV30 to TRBJ1-5, with D possibly being TRBD1 (5 bases). The CDR3 contains 13 residues. The germline V gene has CDR1 GTSNPN and CDR2 SVGIG (reference sequence). V was clipped by 5 bases and J by 6 bases, with 14 bases between them. CDR3 in amino acids: CAWGAGEGQPQHF. Written as DNA, the CDR3 is TGTGCCTGGGGAGCGGGGGAAGGTCAGCCCCAGCATTTT.

V and J are TRBV9 and TRBJ1-1; 8 bases line up with TRBD1. There are 16 residues in the CDR3. Losses at the gene ends were 3 bases for V and 7 bases for J; bases not matched to a gene: 14. Germline lookup yields CDR1 SGDLS and CDR2 YYNGEE. The CDR3 region has the DNA TGTGCCAGCAGCGCCAACCGGGACAGGTCCTTACTTGAAGCTTTCTTT. It is translated as CASSANRDRSLLEAFF.

This chain uses TRBV5-6 with TRBJ1-5; 9 nucleotides match TRBD1. The V gene's germline CDR1 is SGHDT and CDR2 YYEEEE. The V gene end was trimmed by 3 bases and the J gene end by 9 bases; junction bases not matched to a gene: 19. This CDR3 has 18 amino acids. CDR3 protein: CASSSGGWGQGVPRPQHF. Here the CDR3 DNA reads TGTGCCAGCAGCTCAGGAGGGTGGGGACAGGGAGTCCCTAGGCCCCAGCATTTT.

V usage is TRBV3-1 (or the pseudogene TRBV3-2) and J usage is TRBJ2-3, with D hard to call. Between the trimmed V and J ends, which lost 5 bases and 5 bases, there was a span of 8 bases. This CDR3 spans 12 amino acids. Germline lookup yields CDR1 LGHDT and CDR2 YNNKEL (reference sequence). In DNA form, the CDR3 reads TGTGCCAGCAGCTCCTATCGAGATACGCAGTATTTT. The encoded protein is CASSSYRDTQYF.